Listed below are T cell receptor beta chains from one sample, sequenced in a study of Graves' ophthalmopathy and Graves' hyperthyroidism. TCRdb used MiXCR to reprocess the multiplex PCR reads, holding one entry per CDR3 protein. This table has more than 300,000 distinct CDR3 sequences, approximately 15% appearing once. The sample comprised peripheral blood. These receptors originate from a woman under 30 with stable Graves' hyperthyroidism. Each CDR3 is given with its conserved first and last residue. The D gene is left open where the match is weak. Only part of the rows carry a size: once, few, many, or a class if the clone is expanded.

j_gene,abundance,d_gene,v_gene,CDR3nt,CDR3aa
TRBJ1-1,many,TRBD1,TRBV29-1,TGCAGCGGCCCCCCGGACAGGGCGGGTGAAGCTTTCTTT,CSGPPDRAGEAFF
TRBJ1-2,-,TRBD1,TRBV19,TGTGCCAGTGCCCGAGACAGGGCCTTCCTTGGCTACACCTTC,CASARDRAFLGYTF
TRBJ1-1,many,-,TRBV11-2,TGTGCCAGCAGCACGCGACAGAACACTGAAGCTTTCTTT,CASSTRQNTEAFF
TRBJ1-2,-,-,TRBV7-2,TGTGCCAGCAGCTTAGAACAGTTATATGGCTACACCTTC,CASSLEQLYGYTF
TRBJ2-2,few,TRBD1,TRBV11-1,TGTGCCAGCAGCCTTTCGGACAGGGGGCCCCACGGGGAGCTGTTTTTT,CASSLSDRGPHGELFF
TRBJ1-1,few,-,TRBV3-1,TGTGCCAGCAGCCGGGCCGTTGGGTCGGCTTTCTTT,CASSRAVGSAFF
TRBJ1-2,many,-,TRBV12-3/TRBV12-4,TGTGCCAGCAGTTTAACCGGAGTAATCTATGGCTACACCTTC,CASSLTGVIYGYTF
TRBJ1-1,many,-,TRBV24-1,TGTGCCACCAGTCCCACAGGGCCGAACACTGAAGCTTTCTTT,CATSPTGPNTEAFF
TRBJ1-1,few,-,TRBV12-3/TRBV12-4,TGTGCCAGCAGCCCCAGGTCGGAGAACACTGAAGCTTTCTTT,CASSPRSENTEAFF
TRBJ1-6,many,-,TRBV12-3/TRBV12-4,TGTGCCAGCAGTGCCCGACAGCAACCTTATAATTCACCCCTCCACTTT,CASSARQQPYNSPLHF
TRBJ1-6,-,TRBD1,TRBV19,TGTGCCAGTCGAACAGGGGGTGATAGCTCACCCCTCCACTTT,CASRTGGDSSPLHF
TRBJ1-5,many,-,TRBV6-5,TGTGCCAGCAGTTACTCGGCAGGCGATCAGCCCCAGCATTTT,CASSYSAGDQPQHF
TRBJ1-5,few,-,TRBV6-1,TGTGCCAGCAGGAATGGGTATAATCAGCCCCAGCATTTT,CASRNGYNQPQHF
TRBJ1-6,few,-,TRBV9,TGTGCCAGCAGCGTAGAAAGTGGGCGGATTGAGAATTCACCCCTCCACTTT,CASSVESGRIENSPLHF
TRBJ2-7,many,TRBD2,TRBV28,TGTGCCAGCAGTTTTTTACCGCTCGTATTCGGACTAGCGGGGAATTTCTACGAGCAGTACTTC,CASSFLPLVFGLAGNFYEQYF
TRBJ1-1,many,-,TRBV7-6,TGTGCCAGCAGCGATGGGGGGAGTGAAGCTTTCTTT,CASSDGGSEAFF
TRBJ1-1,many,-,TRBV4-1,TGCGCCAGCAGCCAAGATGTGTCAGGGGCCCAGATGAACACTGAAGCTTTCTTT,CASSQDVSGAQMNTEAFF
TRBJ2-7,-,TRBD1,TRBV5-1,TGCGCCAGCAGCACCCGCCGGACAGGGGACTACGAGCAGTACTTC,CASSTRRTGDYEQYF
TRBJ1-2,-,-,TRBV6-2/TRBV6-3,TGTGCCAGCAGCCGCGGCAGGTCCAATGGCTACACCTTC,CASSRGRSNGYTF
TRBJ1-2,many,-,TRBV9,TGTGCCAGCAGCGTAGATGGGGGATCTAACTATGGCTACACCTTC,CASSVDGGSNYGYTF
TRBJ1-2,many,TRBD1,TRBV12-3/TRBV12-4,TGTGCCAGCAGTTCGACAGGGTGGCTAAACTATGGCTACACCTTC,CASSSTGWLNYGYTF
TRBJ1-6,-,-,TRBV6-1,TGTGCCAACACCCCTAGCTGGGGGAATTCACCCCTCCACTTT,CANTPSWGNSPLHF
TRBJ1-1,-,-,TRBV12-3/TRBV12-4,TGTGCCAGCAGTCCCAACATCAGGGTCACTGAAGCTTTCTTT,CASSPNIRVTEAFF
TRBJ2-5,many,TRBD2,TRBV6-1,TGTGCCAGCTCTCTAGCGGGGGTAATCGAGGAGACCCAGTACTTC,CASSLAGVIEETQYF
TRBJ1-2,-,-,TRBV2,TGTGCCAGCAGTGATTTGGGTTACTATGGCTACACCTTC,CASSDLGYYGYTF
TRBJ1-2,-,TRBD1,TRBV3-1,TGTGCCAGCAGCCAAGCCGGACAGGGGAACGACTATGGCTACACCTTC,CASSQAGQGNDYGYTF